The clone carrying this T cell receptor beta chain was seen a handful of times. What it binds is not known. There were likely unrecorded immune exposures, though donors were nominally healthy when sampled. The study ran its PCR with 60 Vbeta and 13 Jbeta primers. TCRdb keeps only in-frame clones here, not all; method: immunoSEQ multiplex PCR. The repertoire holds under 200,000 clones, with roughly nine tenths as singletons. Germline CDR1 SNHLY, CDR2 FYNNEI. The V and J ends lost 3 bases and 4 bases respectively, with 10 bases between them. The CDR3 length is 14 residues. This entry is derived from a study of cytomegalovirus exposure and HLA in healthy donors. Overall study context: Genotyping showed 81% of over 350 donors falling in the Caucasian-associated ancestry cluster.

Study-level points and caveats: TRBV6-2, TRBV6-3 and some other V segments were unresolvable in 87-base-pair reads. Researchers reported in a later analysis that a missense DCLRE1C variant was tied to TCR beta V- and J-gene trimming.

Input material: PBMCs. V is TRBV2 and J is TRBJ1-3; perhaps TRBD1 as D (5 bases). This TCR was recovered from a boy under 10 years old in good health and CMV-seronegative. CDR3 region: CASSDRTKGNTIYF. CDR3 bases: TGTGCCAGCAGTGACAGGACAAAGGGAAACACCATATATTTT.